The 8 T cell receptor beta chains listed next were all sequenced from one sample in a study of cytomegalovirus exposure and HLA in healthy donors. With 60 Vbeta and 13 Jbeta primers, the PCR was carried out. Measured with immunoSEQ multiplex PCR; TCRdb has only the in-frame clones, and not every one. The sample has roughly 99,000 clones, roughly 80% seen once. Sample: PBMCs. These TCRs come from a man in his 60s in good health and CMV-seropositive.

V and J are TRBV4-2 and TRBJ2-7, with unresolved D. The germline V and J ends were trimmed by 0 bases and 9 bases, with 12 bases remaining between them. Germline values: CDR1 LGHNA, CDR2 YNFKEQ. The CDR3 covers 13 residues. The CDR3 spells CASSQDPASGQYF. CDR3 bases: TGTGCCAGCAGCCAAGACCCAGCTTCAGGGCAGTACTTC.

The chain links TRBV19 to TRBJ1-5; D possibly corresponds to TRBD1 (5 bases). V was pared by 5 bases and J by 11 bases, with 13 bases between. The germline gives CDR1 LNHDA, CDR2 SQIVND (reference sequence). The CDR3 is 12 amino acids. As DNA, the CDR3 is TGTGCCAGTAGTTCCCAGGCGGGGGCCCAGCATTTT. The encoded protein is CASSSQAGAQHF.

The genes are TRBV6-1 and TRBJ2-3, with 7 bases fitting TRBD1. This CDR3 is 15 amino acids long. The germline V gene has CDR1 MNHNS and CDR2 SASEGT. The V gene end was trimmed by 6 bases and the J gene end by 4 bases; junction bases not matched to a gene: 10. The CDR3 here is CASRDRFLSSDTQYF. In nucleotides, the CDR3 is TGTGCCAGCAGGGACAGGTTCCTCTCGTCAGATACGCAGTATTTT.

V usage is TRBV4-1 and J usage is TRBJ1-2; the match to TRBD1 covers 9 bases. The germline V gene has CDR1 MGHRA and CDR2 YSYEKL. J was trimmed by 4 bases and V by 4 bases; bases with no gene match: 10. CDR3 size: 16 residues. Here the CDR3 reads CASSPLYRGRLYGYTF. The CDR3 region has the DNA TGCGCCAGCAGCCCCCTATACAGGGGGCGACTCTATGGCTACACCTTC.

The CDR3 nucleotides are TGCGCCAGCAGCAAAGCGGGGGGGCCCTACGAGCAGTACTTC. It specifies CASSKAGGPYEQYF. The chain is built from TRBV5-1 and TRBJ2-7, with 10 nucleotides matching TRBD2. The V and J ends lost 4 bases and 2 bases, in that order; junction bases with no gene match: 3. Per germline, CDR1 SGHRS and CDR2 YFSETQ. The CDR3 sequence is 14 residues long.

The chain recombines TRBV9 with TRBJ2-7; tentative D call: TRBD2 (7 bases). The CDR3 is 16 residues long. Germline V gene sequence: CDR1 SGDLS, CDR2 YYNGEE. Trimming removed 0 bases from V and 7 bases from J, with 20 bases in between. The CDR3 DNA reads TGTGCCAGCAGCGTAGACCCTTCCCGGGGGGCTGGTGAGCAGTACTTC. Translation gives CASSVDPSRGAGEQYF.

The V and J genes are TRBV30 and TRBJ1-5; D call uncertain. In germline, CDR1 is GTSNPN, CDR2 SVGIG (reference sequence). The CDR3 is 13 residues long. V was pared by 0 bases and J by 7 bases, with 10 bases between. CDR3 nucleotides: TGTGCCTGGAGTGTCTCAGGTGGGCAGCCCCAGCATTTT. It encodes CAWSVSGGQPQHF.

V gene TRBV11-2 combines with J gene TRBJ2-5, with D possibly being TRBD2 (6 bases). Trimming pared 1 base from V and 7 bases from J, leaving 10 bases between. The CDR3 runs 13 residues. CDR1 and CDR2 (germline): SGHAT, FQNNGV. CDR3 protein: CASSLGGLGTQYF. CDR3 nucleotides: TGTGCCAGCAGCTTAGGGGGACTCGGGACCCAGTACTTC.